Following are 21 T cell receptor beta chains from one sample sequenced in a study of T cells in Graves' hyperthyroidism and ophthalmopathy. TCR beta CDR3 sequences were amplified from RNA transcripts. TCR CDR3 regions were first amplified by RT-PCR with HTBI primers. MiXCR, applied by TCRdb to the multiplex PCR reads, yields one record per CDR3 protein. Altogether hundreds of thousands of distinct CDR3 sequences are present, roughly 15% being singletons, with the ten largest covering less than 15%. The specimen was blood. Source of these receptors: a man aged 18 to 29 with Graves' ophthalmopathy.

This clonotype was picked up many times. The genes are TRBV27 and TRBJ1-6; possible D gene TRBD1, 6 bases. The CDR3 contains 17 residues. Deletions cut 5 bases from V and 3 bases from J, with 17 bases between. Germline CDR1 and CDR2: MNHEY and SMNVEV (reference sequence). This CDR3 is CASSLNRGQSYNSPLHF. In DNA, the CDR3 is TGTGCCAGCAGTCTAAATCGCGGACAGAGCTATAATTCACCCCTCCACTTT.

The sample holds many counts of this clonotype. The chain employs TRBV7-9 and TRBJ1-1, with D perhaps TRBD1 (6 bases). Trimming left V 3 bases short and J 3 bases short, with 11 bases between. The CDR3 consists of 14 residues. Germline CDR1 is SEHNR and CDR2 is FQNEAQ (reference sequence). The CDR3 reads CASSFGGAYTEAFF. The CDR3 DNA sequence: TGTGCCAGCAGCTTTGGGGGGGCTTACACTGAAGCTTTCTTT. Together with reference TRBV7-9 and TRBJ1-1, the CDR3 gives the full variable domain: DTGVSQNPRHKITKRGQNVTFRCDPISEHNRLYWYRQTLGQGPEFLTYFQNEAQLEKSRLLSDRFSAERPKGSFSTLEIQRTEQGDSAMYLCASSFGGAYTEAFFGQGTRLTVV.

There are many counts of this clonotype. The chain has TRBV7-8 and TRBJ2-2; TRBD1 matches 7 bases. The germline CDR1 and CDR2 sequences are SGHVS and FQNEAQ. V gave up 0 bases and J gave up 0 bases; unmatched junction bases: 1. This CDR3 contains 16 residues. The CDR3 sequence: CASSLAGQSNTGELFF. The CDR3 coding sequence is TGTGCCAGCAGCTTAGCGGGACAGTCGAACACCGGGGAGCTGTTTTTT.

This clonotype was recorded a few times. V usage is TRBV4-1 and J usage is TRBJ1-1; 8 bases match TRBD1. The CDR3 contains 14 residues. With 3 bases clipped from V and 4 bases from J, the junction kept 4 bases outside the gene matches. The germline V gene has CDR1 MGHRA and CDR2 YSYEKL. This chain's CDR3 is CASSHPGQGTEAFF. The CDR3 bases are TGCGCCAGCAGCCACCCTGGACAGGGCACTGAAGCTTTCTTT.

This clonotype has at least ten counts. The chain has TRBV6-2 or TRBV6-3 and TRBJ2-3; TRBD1 or TRBD2 may be the D gene (5 bases each). Germline V gene data show CDR1 as MNHEY and CDR2 as SVGEGT. V was trimmed by 6 bases and J by 0 bases, leaving 13 bases between them. CDR3 length equals 15 residues. The CDR3 DNA is TGTGCCAGCAGCCCCCCGAGGGGCAGCACAGATACGCAGTATTTT. It translates to CASSPPRGSTDTQYF.

This clonotype was counted once. A much bigger clone sits one base away, suggesting this may be a read error. This chain links TRBV10-3 with TRBJ1-5; possible D gene TRBD1, 6 bases. Looked up from germline, CDR1 is ENHRY and CDR2 is SYGVKD. This CDR3 has 15 residues. CDR3: CAISDRTADNRPQHF. CDR3 sequence (DNA): TGTGCCATCAGTGACAGGACAGCCGACAATCGGCCCCAGCATTTT.

Remarks on this clonotype: Germline is not matched at one junction end, which may reflect a read error. The rearrangement links TRBV5-4 to TRBJ2-2, with D tentatively TRBD2 (5 bases). Germline V gene data show CDR1 as SGHNT and CDR2 as YYREEE (reference sequence). The CDR3 totals 13 residues. The CDR3 spells CASSFRGTEELFF. The CDR3 DNA is TGTGCCAGCAGCTTTCGGGGTACCGAGGAGCTGTTTTTT.

This clonotype was seen many times. The chain recombines TRBV7-2 with TRBJ1-2; 7 positions agree with TRBD1. V trimming: 2 bases; J trimming: 4 bases; junction bases outside the gene matches: 13. Germline CDR1 and CDR2: SGHTA and FQGNSA. The CDR3 runs 17 residues. The CDR3, as DNA: TGTGCCAGCAGCTTATTAGGGGGTCGGACAGGAACCTATGGCTACACCTTC. It encodes CASSLLGGRTGTYGYTF.

This clonotype has at least ten counts. V gene TRBV29-1 combines with J gene TRBJ1-2; 10 nucleotides line up with TRBD1. This CDR3 spans 16 amino acids. CDR1 and CDR2 (germline): SQVTM, ANQGSEA. J was trimmed by 3 bases and V by 2 bases; bases with no gene match: 9. The CDR3 is CSVETGTGDGDYGYTF. DNA for the CDR3: TGCAGCGTTGAAACGGGGACAGGGGATGGTGACTATGGCTACACCTTC.

This clonotype was observed many times. The CDR3 loop is CASSRGGLGGTDTQYF. The DNA for the CDR3 is TGTGCCAGCAGTAGAGGAGGGCTAGGAGGAACAGATACGCAGTATTTT. This chain uses TRBV2 with TRBJ2-3; D is perhaps TRBD2 (6 bases). The CDR3 covers 16 residues. V was cut by 5 bases and J by 3 bases, with 18 bases left in between. Germline-derived CDR1 and CDR2 are SNHLY and FYNNEI.

This clonotype came up a few times. The rearrangement uses TRBV19 and TRBJ2-2; 9 bases match TRBD2. This CDR3 contains 17 residues. Per germline, CDR1 LNHDA and CDR2 SQIVND (reference sequence). V trimming: 3 bases; J trimming: 0 bases; junction bases outside the gene matches: 5. In DNA form, the CDR3 reads TGTGCCAGTAGTATGTATGCGGGAGGGACGAACACCGGGGAGCTGTTTTTT. This gives the protein CASSMYAGGTNTGELFF. The full variable domain, completed using reference TRBV19 and TRBJ2-2, is DGGITQSPKYLFRKEGQNVTLSCEQNLNHDAMYWYRQDPGQGLRLIYYSQIVNDFQKGDIAEGYSVSREKKESFPLTVTSAQKNPTAFYLCASSMYAGGTNTGELFFGEGSRLTVL.

This clonotype was counted at least ten times. The genes are TRBV3-1 and TRBJ2-5; TRBD1 might be the D (5 bases). The CDR3 extends over 14 amino acids. V was trimmed by 0 bases and J by 5 bases, leaving 10 bases between them. CDR1 and CDR2 (germline): LGHDT, YNNKEL (reference sequence). This CDR3 reads CASSQDQGTETQYF. In DNA form, the CDR3 reads TGTGCCAGCAGCCAAGATCAGGGTACGGAGACCCAGTACTTC.

This clonotype has a handful of counts. The rearrangement uses TRBV29-1 and TRBJ2-1; possible D gene TRBD2, 6 bases. V dropped 3 bases and J dropped 3 bases, with 9 bases sitting between them. Germline loops: CDR1 SQVTM, CDR2 ANQGSEA. CDR3 length: 13 amino acids. DNA for the CDR3: TGCAGCGTTGACCGGGGACTCTACAATGAGCAGTTCTTC. This gives the protein CSVDRGLYNEQFF.

The gene calls are TRBV18 and TRBJ2-3; D is perhaps TRBD2 (5 bases). The CDR3 sequence is 16 residues long. V lost 6 bases, J lost 0 bases, and 16 bases lay in between. The germline CDR1 and CDR2 sequences are KGHSH and LQKENI. CDR3 DNA: TGTGCCAGCTCCCCTGGTTCGGGGATTAGCACAGATACGCAGTATTTT. This sequence encodes CASSPGSGISTDTQYF.

This clonotype was picked up many times. The genes are TRBV7-9 and TRBJ2-3; the match to TRBD2 covers 7 bases. Looked up from germline, CDR1 is SEHNR and CDR2 is FQNEAQ (reference sequence). V dropped 5 bases and J dropped 4; count of bases not matched to a gene: 15. The CDR3 consists of 17 residues. CDR3 in amino acids: CASSNPFGGGLADTQYF. Here the CDR3 DNA reads TGTGCCAGCAGCAACCCCTTTGGGGGGGGGTTGGCAGATACGCAGTATTTT.

In its sample, this clonotype was seen a few times. The rearrangement uses TRBV9 and TRBJ2-2, with unresolved D. CDR1 SGDLS and CDR2 YYNGEE come from the germline V gene. This CDR3 is built from 12 residues. V lost 2 bases, J lost 7 bases, and 6 bases lay in between. The CDR3 sequence: CASSVDNGELFF. DNA for the CDR3: TGTGCCAGCAGCGTTGACAACGGGGAGCTGTTTTTT. Looking up the rest from reference TRBV9 and TRBJ2-2 gives the full variable domain: DSGVTQTPKHLITATGQRVTLRCSPRSGDLSVYWYQQSLDQGLQFLIQYYNGEERAKGNILERFSAQQFPDLHSELNLSSLELGDSALYFCASSVDNGELFFGEGSRLTVL.

About this clonotype itself: The junction does not match germline at one end; this may be a read error. This chain connects TRBV7-3 to TRBJ2-5, with D uncertain. Germline loops: CDR1 SGHTA, CDR2 FQGTGA. The CDR3 sequence is 15 residues long. Written as DNA, the CDR3 is TGCGCCAGCAGCTCACCCGAGACAACTCAAGAGACCCAGTACTTC. Residues: CASSSPETTQETQYF.

This clonotype has at least ten counts. The V call is TRBV7-9, the J call TRBJ2-3; TRBD1 is a possible D gene (6 bases). This CDR3 contains 15 residues. Germline V gives CDR1 SEHNR, CDR2 FQNEAQ (reference sequence). V was trimmed by 5 bases and J by 3 bases, leaving 15 bases between them. The DNA of the CDR3 is TGTGCCAGCAGCACCGAGACAGGATTTACAGATACGCAGTATTTT. Amino acid sequence: CASSTETGFTDTQYF.

In this sample, this clonotype turned up a few times. This CDR3 is CASSLVSLGNTIYF. The CDR3 DNA is TGTGCCAGCAGCTTAGTGTCCCTCGGAAACACCATATATTTT. The chain uses TRBV7-2 and TRBJ1-3; D gene ambiguous. V was pared by 1 base and J by 4 bases, with 8 bases between. Germline loops: CDR1 SGHTA, CDR2 FQGNSA. This CDR3 is built from 14 residues.

The genes are TRBV24-1 and TRBJ2-3; D possibly uses TRBD1 or TRBD2 (5 bases each). The germline V gene has CDR1 KGHDR and CDR2 SFDVKD. There are 11 residues in the CDR3. V gave up 5 bases and J gave up 7 bases, with 6 bases separating them. CDR3 DNA sequence: TGTGCCACCAGTGGGGGGTATACGCAGTATTTT. It specifies CATSGGYTQYF.

This clonotype was counted a few times. This chain uses TRBV20-1 with TRBJ2-2; TRBD2 is a possible D gene (6 bases). The V gene's germline CDR1 is DFQATT and CDR2 SNEGSKA (reference sequence). Trimming took 2 bases from V and 0 from J, leaving 13 bases between them. This CDR3 has 16 residues. CDR3 protein: CSARLAGKANTGELFF. The CDR3 coding sequence is TGCAGTGCTAGACTGGCGGGAAAAGCGAACACCGGGGAGCTGTTTTTT.